This TCR beta chain came from a study of cytomegalovirus exposure and HLA in healthy donors (dated by TCRdb to about 2017). For the study in its entirety: In an earlier analysis of roughly 590 of the donors, 250 to 300 Gb of sequence data and 90 million to 120 million unique TCR beta sequences from about 180 million T cells were reported. The aim of the study was to test whether cataloging public T cell receptors could identify signatures of past pathogen exposure. Because of strong linkage in the cohort, a few DR-DQ haplotypes were treated as single units for association and clustering. Among roughly 370 genotyped donors of the cohort, an average of approximately 250,000 unique TCR beta nucleotide sequences were sequenced per donor, around 18% of them non-productive. The study profiled the T cell repertoires of under 850 subjects by immunosequencing and related them to cytomegalovirus serostatus. To decide whether each TCR beta V gene segment behaved as functional or pseudogenic, an earlier analysis of 587 of the donors relied on high-throughput TCR beta sequencing. A later genetic analysis used genome-wide SNP genotypes for about three fifths of the roughly 700 donors, treating that subset as a discovery cohort. High-throughput TCR immunosequencing, statistical association of individual TCRs with disease status, and machine learning were combined to predict cytomegalovirus infection status. About 330 gigabases of sequencing data and 70 million to 100 million unique TCR sequences made up an early release that covered fewer than 650 HLA-typed donors. A separate validation cohort of about 110 different subjects was used in addition to the 666-subject first cohort. Typing coverage differed by locus: A, B, C, DRB1 and DQB1 were typed in roughly 629-640 donors, DQA1 in 522, DPA1 in approximately 610, and DPB1 in 400 to 490. Class I and class II HLA loci were covered by the typing at four-digit resolution. The later analysis used no new phenotypic data to find candidate immune exposures, relying instead on TCR beta sequences and their occurrence across donors. Donor age, sex, ethnicity and CMV serostatus were compiled alongside the repertoire data. All discovery cohort repertoires had been generated using a single sequencing platform. Of the 398 genotyped donors, more than 75% were placed in the genetic ancestry cluster associated with self-reported Caucasian donors. In a later analysis, previously published TCR beta repertoires from 550 to 750 donors were re-analyzed and high-resolution HLA genotyping was added so that TCR occurrence patterns could be studied.

CDR1 and CDR2 (SGHDT, YYEEEE) derive from the germline V gene. Trimmed from V: 2 bases; trimmed from J: 9 bases; junction bases lacking a gene match: 7. The CDR3 starts with the cysteine, ends with the phenylalanine, and has 14 residues. Only the CDR3 DNA is retained, 42 bases long and in frame from the first base. The cohort consisted of some 670 healthy bone marrow donors. Cohort members were all nominally healthy when sampled, although unrecorded immune exposures were likely present. The donor was CMV seropositive and belonged to the group of 250 to 350 seropositive cohort members. A peripheral blood sample was collected from each donor, and TCR beta sequencing was performed on peripheral blood mononuclear cells. The Qiagen DNeasy Blood Extraction Kit was used to extract genomic DNA from the blood cell samples. This clone was counted once. It has no known antigen specificity. No much larger clone exists at a distance of one base, and base qualities are not known.

What the research found in general, with its limitations: The study listed 164 TCR beta chains as associated with cytomegalovirus. The authors suggested that the approach could potentially be extended to other disease states and immunological phenotypes. A later analysis found that TCR association rates varied across HLA loci, with DRB1 alleles showing the most associated TCRs and HLA-C alleles the fewest. Correlated functional status among segregating V segments might reflect linkage disequilibrium, but an unknown experimental factor could not be ruled out. A later analysis reported that several top co-occurrence clusters appeared linked to parvovirus B19, influenza, CMV and Epstein-Barr virus. A further reported finding was that TCR beta sequences accurately predicted the HLA-A and HLA-B alleles for most subjects in the first cohort. The presence/absence analyses assumed that sequencing depth was roughly uniform across donors, and that assumption may not be true. Most TCR sequences were seen in very few donors, while some public TCRs were found in many individuals. A few of the identified cytomegalovirus-associated TCR beta chains were confirmed in vitro to be specific for cytomegalovirus antigens. Broadly in line with IMGT annotations, most TCR beta V segments showed up in productive rearrangements about 90% or about 30% of the time in an earlier analysis of approximately 640 of the donors. A later genetic analysis reported fewer N-insertions in productive TCRs among donors in an Asian-associated ancestry cluster than the roughly 620-donor mean. Around 16 rarely observed V segments, including chromosome 9 orphons, were excluded from the earlier analysis of about 610 of the donors because counts were too low. In a later analysis, HLA-associated TCR beta chains were found to be more clonally expanded and to have lower generation probabilities than equally common non-associated chains. For the cohort, immune exposure information was limited to CMV serostatus. A later genetic analysis associated a missense DCLRE1C variant with V-gene and J-gene trimming of TCR beta chains, and an independent cohort replicated the association. In a later analysis, over 15,000 TCR beta sequences were associated with specific HLA alleles at a false discovery rate of 0.05. In this cohort, only TCR beta chains were sequenced, and detectable features were limited by the absence of alpha or paired-chain data. The sequencing pipeline was judged likely to have produced a cluster of highly shared sequence variants as a technical artifact. Some IMGT-functional V segments, including TRBV6-2 and TRBV6-3, could not be told apart with the 87-base-pair reads, so those segments were excluded. In a later analysis, most CMV-associated TCR beta chains were found to appear HLA-restricted, with HLA associations seemingly driven largely by CMV exposure. The classifier was reported to diagnose cytomegalovirus status with high specificity and sensitivity in both the original and validation cohorts. Because HLA typing was unavailable for some donors at each locus, only the typed subset was used in association tests. When HLA alleles, especially DR and DQ, strongly co-occurred, attributing TCR associations to individual alleles was difficult.

Libraries were constructed by the immunoSEQ multiplex PCR assay. A mixture of 60 forward primers for TCR Vbeta segments and 13 reverse primers for TCR Jbeta segments was used in the multiplex PCR. A multiplex PCR assay on genomic DNA amplified the CDR3 region of rearranged TCR beta genes. On the Illumina HiSeq System, the amplified TCR beta libraries were sequenced as 87-base-pair reads. The authors' pipeline ran thus. A later analysis tallied 70 million to 100 million unique TCR beta chains across the approximately 670 repertoires, and about 12 million of those chains were shared by two or more donors. To remove PCR and sequencing errors, raw reads were error-corrected and collapsed into unique sequences using a nearest-neighbor algorithm that merged closely related sequences. To assign V, D and J gene segments, CDR3 sequences were aligned to IMGT reference sequences. For a sequence to be retained, at least a six-nucleotide match to both a V gene segment and a J gene segment was required. Rearrangements were classified as productive when the CDR3 lacked stop codons and remained in frame with V and J, and all other rearrangements were classified as non-productive. Following IMGT convention, CDR3 was defined as the stretch from the second conserved V-encoded cysteine to the conserved J-encoded phenylalanine. In an earlier analysis of approximately 590 of the donors, sequences lacking an unambiguous match to a single V gene segment were excluded. An earlier analysis of a few hundred of the donors called V segments functional above 56.7% productive rearrangements and segregating when the between-donor standard deviation exceeded 5%. A statistical classification framework was developed to diagnose cytomegalovirus status using the catalog of TCR beta chain sequences. A later analysis assigned V and J genes by comparing TCR nucleotide sequences with IMGT/GENE-DB human TR gene sequences. In a later analysis, CDR3 sequences and most-parsimonious VDJ recombination scenarios were assigned using the TCRdist pipeline. In a later analysis, each TCR beta chain was defined by its CDR3 amino acid sequence together with its V-gene family, and reads lacking a unique V-gene family were excluded. A later analysis removed 500 to 600 highly shared, low-generation-probability nucleotide sequences to deal with suspected cross-contamination and a sequencing artifact. In a later analysis, a clonal expansion index for each public chain was calculated from normalized within-repertoire ranks of inferred template counts. In a later analysis, generation probabilities were computed using a VDJ recombination model fitted to out-of-frame rearrangements, and the results were checked against IGoR. A later analysis scored TCR-TCR, TCR-HLA and TCR-CMV co-occurrence with hypergeometric tests, applying a repertoire-size bias correction to TCR pairs. In a later analysis, false discovery rates were estimated by permuting HLA or CMV assignments 20 times. A later analysis grouped co-occurring TCRs with DBSCAN, adding TCRdist sequence similarity when clustering within HLA-allele-positive subsets. Repertoires with fewer than 30,000 or more than 120,000 public chains, plus five repertoires with anomalous nucleotide sharing, were excluded from co-occurrence clustering. This is the immuneACCESS table as TCRdb keeps it, with only in-frame sequences that have V and J called. A part of the clones is gone; compared with another copy, unresolved V genes explain less than half, and the rest is unexplained. V, J and clone size are those of that table, while D and trimming were read from the DNA. A total of 150,000 or so clones appear in this sample, 75% to 90% of them only once. The ten largest clones take up about 9.3% of the sample.

Rearrangement joined TRBV5-6 to TRBJ2-1; TRBD1 agrees with 8 junctional bases. The material sequenced was PBMCs. This TCR came from a man in his late teens or twenties in good health and CMV-seropositive. This receptor has the CDR3 CASSLPGQGREQFF. Here is the DNA: TGTGCCAGCAGCTTACCCGGACAGGGCCGTGAGCAGTTCTTC.